The clone carrying this TCR beta chain has at least ten counts. TCRdb reprocessed the 5' RACE reads via MiXCR and lists one record per CDR3 protein. The sample contains around 310,000 distinct CDR3 sequences, 3.5% to 4.5% of which appear only once. The data originate from a study of T cells after yellow fever vaccination. CDR3 size: 12 residues. Deletions cut 5 bases from V and 11 bases from J, with 15 bases between. CDR1 SGHTA and CDR2 FQGNSA come from the germline V gene. Material: PBMCs, obtained 15 days after the yellow fever booster vaccination. The receptor comes from a man aged 18 to 30 who received the YFV17D yellow fever vaccine. The chain employs TRBV7-2 and TRBJ1-1; D may be TRBD1 (5 bases). CDR3 nucleotides: TGTGCCAGCAGCGCCTCGGGGGTAAGGGCTTTCTTT. Its protein product is CASSASGVRAFF.